The 16 T cell receptor beta chains presented below share a single source sample, sequenced in a study of PD-L1 blockade in urothelial cancer. The time point: pretreatment peripheral blood. Repertoires were generated with immunoSEQ multiplex PCR, while TCRdb's copy carries only in-frame clones and drops some. The sample includes approximately 79,000 clones, approximately 86% of them seen just once. Sequencing used PBMCs, obtained around atezolizumab (anti-PD-L1) treatment. These receptors were collected from a man aged 40-55 years with urothelial cancer.

As for this clone: An end of the junction differs from the germline gene, which may be a read error. This chain uses TRBV7-7 with TRBJ2-1; no definite D call. The CDR3 totals 13 residues. Looked up from germline, CDR1 is SSHAT and CDR2 is FNYEAQ (reference sequence). CDR3 in amino acids: CASSPVLGNEQFF. CDR3 nucleotides: TGTGCTAGCAGCCCCGTTCTCGGCAATGAGCAGTTCTTC.

The rearrangement joins TRBV27 to TRBJ2-7; 13 bases align to TRBD2. The CDR3 loop spans 15 amino acids. V lost 6 bases to trimming and J lost 6 bases; unmatched junction nucleotides: 8. Germline-derived CDR1 and CDR2 are MNHEY and SMNVEV (reference sequence). CDR3 DNA sequence: TGTGCCAGCAGGGTCGGACTAGCGGGAGAGGGCGAGCAGTACTTC. It yields the protein CASRVGLAGEGEQYF.

The chain is built from TRBV28 and TRBJ2-7; 9 bases line up with TRBD1. CDR1 is MDHEN, CDR2 SYDVKM, per germline. This CDR3 region has 17 residues. V was clipped by 1 base and J by 2 bases; unmatched bases: 9. In nucleotides, the CDR3 is TGTGCCAGCAGTTTATTCTTTTCCGGGACAGGGCCCTACGAGCAGTACTTC. This gives the protein CASSLFFSGTGPYEQYF. Complete variable domain (other parts from reference TRBV28 and TRBJ2-7): DVKVTQSSRYLVKRTGEKVFLECVQDMDHENMFWYRQDPGLGLRLIYFSYDVKMKEKGDIPEGYSVSREKKERFSLILESASTNQTSMYLCASSLFFSGTGPYEQYFGPGTRLTVT.

This chain links TRBV30 with TRBJ2-5, with no clear D. This CDR3 has 13 amino acids. CDR1 is GTSNPN and CDR2 is SVGIG in the germline V gene (reference sequence). The V and J ends lost 1 base and 7 bases respectively, with 13 bases between them. DNA of the CDR3: TGTGCCTGGAGTGGTGTTAGCAAGGCGACCCAGTACTTC. Its translation is CAWSGVSKATQYF.

The genes are TRBV6-6 and TRBJ2-7; TRBD1 might be the D (5 bases). CDR1 MNHNY and CDR2 SVGAGI come from the germline V gene (reference sequence). The CDR3 sequence is 14 residues long. V gave up 5 bases and J gave up 0 bases, with 11 bases separating them. CDR3 DNA: TGTGCCAGCAGTGACCAGGGATACTCCTACGAGCAGTACTTC. Translation: CASSDQGYSYEQYF.

V and J are TRBV19 and TRBJ2-2, with TRBD1 matching 7 bases. Germline assignment: CDR1 LNHDA and CDR2 SQIVND (reference sequence). The CDR3 sequence is 18 residues long. The V and J ends lost 3 bases and 2 bases, in that order; junction bases with no gene match: 12. CDR3 DNA: TGTGCCAGTAGTATTGTCAGGGGGTCAAAAGCCAACACCGGGGAGCTGTTTTTT. Protein sequence: CASSIVRGSKANTGELFF.

The chain joins TRBV19 to TRBJ2-7; weak D call: TRBD1 (7 bases). In germline, CDR1 is LNHDA, CDR2 SQIVND (reference sequence). V was pared by 0 bases and J by 5 bases, with 20 bases between. The CDR3 is 17 residues long. The CDR3 coding sequence is TGTGCCAGTAGTATAGACCCACCCGCGGGACAGTATAACGAGCAGTACTTC. As protein: CASSIDPPAGQYNEQYF.

This chain links TRBV9 with TRBJ1-5; D may be TRBD1 (6 bases). The germline CDR1 and CDR2 sequences are SGDLS and YYNGEE. The CDR3 length is 15 residues. The ends were cut back, 4 bases at V and 7 bases at J, with 18 bases in the middle. CDR3 bases: TGTGCCAGCAGCCCCACGGGGGGGCGAGGGCAGCCCCAGCATTTT. Residues: CASSPTGGRGQPQHF.

The V and J genes are TRBV4-1 and TRBJ2-1; TRBD2 is a possible D gene (5 bases). Between the trimmed V and J ends, which lost 0 bases and 8 bases, there was a span of 11 bases. CDR3 size: 14 residues. Germline V gives CDR1 MGHRA, CDR2 YSYEKL. The CDR3 sequence: CASSQDRTYDEQFF. The CDR3 bases are TGCGCCAGCAGCCAAGATAGGACTTACGATGAGCAGTTCTTC.

This clone was detected only once. J is TRBJ2-1 and V is TRBV2, with 8 bases lining up with TRBD1. This CDR3 spans 14 amino acids. Germline-derived CDR1 and CDR2 are SNHLY and FYNNEI. V lost 4 bases and J lost 8; bases outside the gene matches: 7. Here the CDR3 DNA reads TGTGCCAGCAGTGGGAGACAGGGGTTCGATGAGCAGTTCTTC. Translated: CASSGRQGFDEQFF. Filled out from reference TRBV2 and TRBJ2-1, the complete variable domain reads EPEVTQTPSHQVTQMGQEVILRCVPISNHLYFYWYRQILGQKVEFLVSFYNNEISEKSEIFDDQFSVERPDGSNFTLKIRSTKLEDSAMYFCASSGRQGFDEQFFGPGTRLTVL.

The V call is TRBV9, the J call TRBJ2-3; 11 bases match TRBD2. From germline, CDR1 is SGDLS and CDR2 YYNGEE. The V gene end was trimmed by 2 bases and the J gene end by 3 bases; junction bases not matched to a gene: 5. The CDR3 length is 16 residues. CDR3 coding DNA: TGTGCCAGCAGCGTTGAACTAGCGGGAGTGACAGATACGCAGTATTTT. Protein sequence: CASSVELAGVTDTQYF.

V usage is TRBV4-1 and J usage is TRBJ1-3; possibly TRBD1 for D (5 bases). The CDR3 sequence is 14 residues long. CDR1 MGHRA and CDR2 YSYEKL come from the germline V gene. Trimming removed 2 bases from V and 4 bases from J, with 9 bases in between. The CDR3 DNA reads as TGCGCCAGCAGCCAACAGGGTCAAGGAAACACCATATATTTT. Amino acid sequence: CASSQQGQGNTIYF.

J is TRBJ2-2 and V is TRBV5-1, with 14 bases matching TRBD2. The ends lost 0 bases at V and 6 bases at J; junction bases unmatched: 13. The CDR3 is made up of 20 amino acids. Per the germline V gene, CDR1 is SGHRS and CDR2 is YFSETQ. This chain's CDR3 is CASSLGRPGLAGELAGELFF. The CDR3 region has the DNA TGCGCCAGCAGCTTGGGAAGGCCGGGACTAGCGGGAGAACTTGCCGGGGAGCTGTTTTTT.

This chain connects TRBV27 to TRBJ2-3, with 8 nucleotides matching TRBD2. This CDR3 spans 12 amino acids. Looked up from germline, CDR1 is MNHEY and CDR2 is SMNVEV (reference sequence). Trimming removed 6 bases from V and 6 bases from J; junction bases left unmatched: 2. The CDR3 loop is CASRRLADTQYF. DNA for the CDR3: TGTGCCAGCAGAAGACTAGCGGATACGCAGTATTTT.

This clone came up once. The rearrangement links TRBV27 to TRBJ2-3; 7 bases align to TRBD1. The CDR3 totals 15 residues. V gave up 2 bases and J gave up 3 bases; unmatched junction bases: 5. CDR1 and CDR2 (germline): MNHEY, SMNVEV (reference sequence). Here the CDR3 reads CASSLRPGGTDTQYF. In DNA form, the CDR3 reads TGTGCCAGCAGTTTACGTCCAGGGGGAACAGATACGCAGTATTTT.

This clone came up many times. The chain uses TRBV28 and TRBJ1-2; D is perhaps TRBD1 (6 bases). The CDR3 extends over 16 amino acids. V was trimmed by 1 base and J by 2 bases, leaving 14 bases between them. Germline lookup yields CDR1 MDHEN and CDR2 SYDVKM. The CDR3 loop is CASSLYGQGPNYGYTF. The CDR3 DNA reads TGTGCCAGCAGTTTATACGGGCAGGGGCCCAACTATGGCTACACCTTC.